One TCR beta chain is described in this entry. The germline V gene has CDR1 MNHNS and CDR2 SASEGT. Between the trimmed V and J ends, which lost 2 bases and 1 base, there was a span of 10 bases. The CDR3 is made up of 15 amino acids. Profiling relied on immunoSEQ multiplex PCR, and the TCRdb table lists in-frame clones only, not all of them. Of fewer than 350,000 clones detected, roughly 90% appear once; the ten largest clones hold about 0.9%. These data come from a study of cytomegalovirus exposure and HLA in healthy donors. The J gene is TRBJ2-3, the V gene TRBV6-1, with TRBD1 as a possible D gene (5 bases). The clonotype originates from a woman between 18 and 29 years old in good health and CMV-seronegative. The sequenced sample consisted of PBMCs. This CDR3 is CASSELTGRTDTQYF. CDR3 bases: TGTGCCAGCAGTGAATTAACAGGACGCACAGATACGCAGTATTTT.